The 13 T cell receptor beta chains below were found in one sample sequenced in a study of blood T cells in healthy people across ages. Primers used in a second PCR of about 6 to 11 cycles were a sample-barcoded 5' primer and a J-beta primer mix. TCRdb reprocessed the 5' RACE reads with MiXCR, giving one entry per CDR3 protein. The table shows some 900,000 distinct CDR3 sequences, with roughly 48% occurring only once. Sequencing was performed on blood. The source is a man younger than 40 in good health.

This clonotype has only a few counts. This chain uses TRBV4-3 with TRBJ2-3; possible D gene TRBD2, 6 bases. V was pared by 0 bases and J by 4 bases, with 17 bases between. CDR3 size: 17 residues. Germline lookup yields CDR1 LGHNA and CDR2 YSLEER. CDR3 in DNA: TGCGCCAGCAGCCAAGATCCCGGGCGGGGTGCTGCAGATACGCAGTATTTT. It is translated as CASSQDPGRGAADTQYF.

The rearrangement links TRBV20-1 to TRBJ1-5; perhaps TRBD1 as D (5 bases). The length of the CDR3 is 15 residues. Trimming took 2 bases from V and 0 from J, leaving 11 bases between them. Germline V CDR1 and CDR2: DFQATT, SNEGSKA (reference sequence). CDR3 nucleotides: TGCAGTGCTAGAAACGACAGAAATAGCAATCAGCCCCAGCATTTT. Amino acid sequence: CSARNDRNSNQPQHF.

The sample holds a few counts of this clonotype. This chain connects TRBV5-5 to TRBJ2-1; D might be TRBD1 (5 bases). Trimming took 7 bases from V and 2 from J, leaving 13 bases between them. Germline V CDR1 and CDR2: SGHKS, YYEKEE (reference sequence). The CDR3 totals 14 residues. DNA for the CDR3: TGTGCCAGCCGCCCAGGGTCTCCCTACAATGAGCAGTTCTTC. Translating gives CASRPGSPYNEQFF.

This chain joins TRBV12-3 or TRBV12-4 and TRBJ2-1; 7 bases align to TRBD1. J lost 7 bases, V lost 5 bases, and 14 bases had no gene match. The CDR3 is 16 residues long. CDR3 DNA: TGTGCCAGCAGTCCGCGGACAGGAGTTTTAATTAATGAGCAGTTCTTC. Amino acids: CASSPRTGVLINEQFF.

This clonotype was seen more than once but under ten times. The chain employs TRBV9 and TRBJ2-1; D is perhaps TRBD2 (5 bases). Germline values: CDR1 SGDLS, CDR2 YYNGEE. Trimming removed 0 bases from V and 2 bases from J, with 9 bases in between. The CDR3 is 15 amino acids. The CDR3 DNA reads TGTGCCAGCAGCGTAGGTAGCGCCGCCTACAATGAGCAGTTCTTC. It translates to CASSVGSAAYNEQFF.

V gene TRBV27 combines with J gene TRBJ1-4; 7 bases are shared with TRBD1. Germline V gene sequence: CDR1 MNHEY, CDR2 SMNVEV (reference sequence). Germline trimming cut 2 bases from V and 7 bases from J; bases unmatched to any gene: 4. This CDR3 region has 14 residues. The chain's CDR3 is CASSLQGGGEKLFF. In nucleotides, the CDR3 is TGTGCCAGCAGTTTACAGGGGGGAGGTGAAAAACTGTTTTTT.

With respect to this clonotype: A read error may produce the germline difference seen at one junction end. V is TRBV27 and J is TRBJ2-7, with TRBD2 matching 12 bases. The CDR3 totals 17 residues. Germline loops: CDR1 MNHEY, CDR2 SMNVEV (reference sequence). The CDR3 is CAGSLRLAGASSYEQYF. In DNA, the CDR3 is TGTGCCGGCAGTTTAAGACTAGCGGGGGCCAGCTCCTACGAGCAGTACTTC.

The rearrangement joins TRBV7-2 to TRBJ1-2, with D perhaps matching TRBD1 (5 bases). The V gene lost 0 bases and the J gene lost 11 bases, with 16 bases spanning the gap. This CDR3 has 14 amino acids. Germline V gives CDR1 SGHTA, CDR2 FQGNSA. For the CDR3, the DNA is TGTGCCAGCAGCTTAGCCAGGGCCCTCAATAGGTACACCTTC. Encoded protein: CASSLARALNRYTF.

The chain links TRBV4-2 to TRBJ2-5, with a tentative D call TRBD1 (5 bases). The CDR3 runs 13 residues. With 8 bases removed from V and 1 base from J, the gap between germline ends came to 11 bases. Germline CDR1 reads LGHNA; CDR2 reads YNFKEQ. The chain's CDR3 is CASGTGTQETQYF. CDR3 sequence (DNA): TGTGCCAGCGGAACAGGTACCCAAGAGACCCAGTACTTC.

As regards this clonotype: The junction departs from germline at one end; a sequencing error may be responsible. The rearrangement joins TRBV7-2 to TRBJ1-1; tentative D call: TRBD1 (5 bases). The CDR3 loop spans 14 amino acids. Germline lookup yields CDR1 SGHTA and CDR2 FQGNSA. CDR3 DNA: TGTGCCAGCAGCCCCATGGGTACGGACACTGCAGCTTTCTTT. It encodes CASSPMGTDTAAFF.

The chain uses TRBV20-1 and TRBJ2-3; D is unclear. CDR3 length equals 14 residues. Germline-derived CDR1 and CDR2 are DFQATT and SNEGSKA (reference sequence). Trimming shortened V by 6 bases and J by 0 bases, and 13 bases separated the two germline ends. CDR3 residues: CSAPTRSSTDTQYF. CDR3 nucleotides: TGCAGTGCGCCCACCCGGTCGAGCACAGATACGCAGTATTTT.

This clonotype was counted a single time. This chain connects TRBV28 to TRBJ1-6, with D unresolved. Germline V gives CDR1 MDHEN, CDR2 SYDVKM. The CDR3 is 13 residues long. Trimming stripped 5 bases from V and 8 bases from J, with 10 bases between. For the CDR3, the DNA is TGTGCCAGCAGTAGAGGAAGCCATTCACCCCTCCACTTT. This sequence encodes CASSRGSHSPLHF.

A few counts support this clonotype. The V and J genes are TRBV20-1 and TRBJ2-7; TRBD2 agrees at 8 bases. CDR1 DFQATT and CDR2 SNEGSKA come from the germline V gene (reference sequence). V lost 6 bases, J lost 4 bases, and 5 bases stayed unmatched. The CDR3 has 12 amino acids. CDR3 amino acids: CSAPRGDYEQYF. CDR3 sequence (DNA): TGCAGTGCCCCGCGGGGGGATTACGAGCAGTACTTC.